Listed here are 30 T cell receptor beta chains from one sample, sequenced in a study of human T cells and chemical hapten exposure. Noted time point: patch test 1, 2 weeks after DPC sensitization. Treatment defined: therapeutic diphenylcyclopropenone sensitization with weekly scalp DPC. Via MiXCR, TCRdb re-called the RACE reads, giving one row per CDR3 protein. The sample carries roughly 120,000 distinct CDR3 sequences, roughly an eighth recorded once. Here the sequenced sample was whole blood, taken in connection with sensitization to the hapten diphenylcyclopropenone (DPC). Every receptor here comes from a woman aged 45 to 65 with alopecia areata. Some clones in this sample may be carry-over from other donors' samples.

The chain couples TRBV11-2 to TRBJ2-1; 8 bases are shared with TRBD1. Per the germline V gene, CDR1 is SGHAT and CDR2 is FQNNGV. The V gene end was trimmed by 2 bases and the J gene end by 6 bases; junction bases not matched to a gene: 6. This CDR3 has 15 residues. CDR3 residues: CASSLTTGVGNEQFF. The CDR3, as DNA: TGTGCCAGCAGCTTAACGACAGGGGTCGGCAATGAGCAGTTCTTC.

This clonotype was counted only a few times. This sequence joins TRBV6-5 and TRBJ2-7; D gene unclear. V was pared by 5 bases and J by 0 bases, with 11 bases between. Looked up from germline, CDR1 is MNHEY and CDR2 is SVGAGI. This CDR3 has 14 residues. CDR3: CASSTPSSSYEQYF. For the CDR3, the DNA is TGTGCCAGCAGTACACCCAGTAGCTCCTACGAGCAGTACTTC.

There are a few counts of this clonotype. The CDR3 reads CASTWARGDTEAFF. CDR3 in DNA: TGTGCCAGCACGTGGGCAAGAGGGGACACTGAAGCTTTCTTT. The chain couples TRBV9 to TRBJ1-1, with a weak D call TRBD1 (5 bases). The V gene's germline CDR1 is SGDLS and CDR2 YYNGEE. The CDR3 extends over 14 amino acids. Trimming removed 6 bases at V and 3 bases at J, with 15 bases between.

In its sample, this clonotype was seen a few times. The rearrangement uses TRBV6-2 or TRBV6-3 and TRBJ2-7; D tentatively fits TRBD1 or TRBD2 (6 bases each). Germline CDR1 and CDR2: MNHEY and SVGEGT. V was trimmed by 5 bases and J by 3 bases, leaving 20 bases between them. The CDR3 is made up of 16 amino acids. The CDR3 sequence: CASSNRAGHLLYEQYF. The CDR3 nucleotides read TGTGCCAGCAGTAACCGTGCGGGACACCTCCTCTACGAGCAGTACTTC.

This clonotype showed up just a few times. The rearrangement uses TRBV28 and TRBJ2-1; 8 nucleotides agree with TRBD1. The CDR3 totals 17 residues. Germline V gene lookup returns CDR1 MDHEN and CDR2 SYDVKM. Unmatched junction bases numbered 10, after V lost 5 bases and J lost 1 base. The CDR3 nucleotides are TGTGCCAGCAGTCCCGAACCAGGGGGCGGATCCTACAATGAGCAGTTCTTC. It encodes CASSPEPGGGSYNEQFF. Using reference TRBV28 and TRBJ2-1 for the parts outside the CDR3, the full variable domain is DVKVTQSSRYLVKRTGEKVFLECVQDMDHENMFWYRQDPGLGLRLIYFSYDVKMKEKGDIPEGYSVSREKKERFSLILESASTNQTSMYLCASSPEPGGGSYNEQFFGPGTRLTVL.

This clonotype was seen a few times. V usage is TRBV6-5 and J usage is TRBJ1-4, with 7 bases matching TRBD1. CDR1 MNHEY and CDR2 SVGAGI come from the germline V gene. With 6 bases clipped from V and 10 bases from J, the junction kept 11 bases outside the gene matches. The CDR3 covers 14 residues. The chain's CDR3 is CASSLDRLYGKLFF. The CDR3 bases are TGTGCCAGCAGCTTGGACAGGTTATACGGAAAACTGTTTTTT.

This clonotype turned up a few times. The V call is TRBV7-9, the J call TRBJ1-6, with 7 bases identical to TRBD1. Germline trimming cut 4 bases from V and 3 bases from J; bases unmatched to any gene: 9. The CDR3 is 17 residues long. Germline V CDR1 and CDR2: SEHNR, FQNEAQ (reference sequence). CDR3 residues: CASSSDGRGGYNSPLHF. In DNA form, the CDR3 reads TGTGCCAGCAGCTCCGATGGCAGGGGGGGCTATAATTCACCCCTCCACTTT. The complete variable domain, with remaining parts taken from reference TRBV7-9 and TRBJ1-6, reads DTGVSQNPRHKITKRGQNVTFRCDPISEHNRLYWYRQTLGQGPEFLTYFQNEAQLEKSRLLSDRFSAERPKGSFSTLEIQRTEQGDSAMYLCASSSDGRGGYNSPLHFGNGTRLTVT.

The genes are TRBV10-3 and TRBJ1-2; 7 bases are shared with TRBD1. V was clipped by 7 bases and J by 6 bases; unmatched bases: 8. Per germline, CDR1 ENHRY and CDR2 SYGVKD. This CDR3 region has 13 residues. The CDR3 loop reads CAIKGADRNGYTF. The CDR3 nucleotides are TGTGCCATCAAGGGGGCCGACAGGAATGGCTACACCTTC.

The CDR3 here is CSVEGLQGIPIYGYTF. The DNA of the CDR3 is TGCAGCGTTGAAGGATTACAGGGGATCCCTATCTATGGCTACACCTTC. The V gene is TRBV29-1, the J gene TRBJ1-2, with 7 bases identical to TRBD1. The CDR3 loop spans 16 amino acids. The V segment lost 1 base and the J segment 4 bases; nucleotides outside the gene matches: 12. Germline CDR1 is SQVTM and CDR2 is ANQGSEA.

The table lists this clonotype with many counts. The chain carries TRBV6-5 and TRBJ1-6, with D tentatively TRBD1 (6 bases). V was trimmed by 0 bases and J by 7 bases, leaving 10 bases between them. From germline, CDR1 is MNHEY and CDR2 SVGAGI. There are 15 residues in the CDR3. The CDR3 spells CASSYSQGGNSPLHF. The CDR3 DNA follows: TGTGCCAGCAGTTACTCACAGGGAGGCAATTCACCCCTCCACTTT.

This clonotype was picked up many times. The rearrangement joins TRBV2 to TRBJ1-1; D not certain. The CDR3 runs to 17 residues. V lost 1 base to trimming and J lost 1 base, with 16 bases between them. The germline gives CDR1 SNHLY, CDR2 FYNNEI. CDR3 amino acids: CASSEEQLVASNTEAFF. CDR3 nucleotide sequence: TGTGCCAGCAGTGAAGAACAGTTAGTGGCGTCGAACACTGAAGCTTTCTTT.

This clonotype was seen repeatedly, ten times or more. The J gene is TRBJ2-5, the V gene TRBV7-2; D remains ambiguous. Looked up from germline, CDR1 is SGHTA and CDR2 is FQGNSA. The CDR3 contains 12 residues. The V gene lost 8 bases and the J gene lost 1 base, with 8 bases spanning the gap. CDR3 bases: TGTGCCAGCTCGTTAACCCAAGAGACCCAGTACTTC. Translating gives CASSLTQETQYF.

This clonotype showed up just a few times. V usage is TRBV5-5 and J usage is TRBJ2-2; 10 bases agree with TRBD2. There are 15 residues in the CDR3. CDR1 is SGHKS and CDR2 is YYEKEE in the germline V gene (reference sequence). The V segment lost 4 bases and the J segment 6 bases; nucleotides outside the gene matches: 6. The CDR3 spells CASSEGLASPGELFF. CDR3 coding DNA: TGTGCCAGCAGCGAGGGACTAGCGAGCCCCGGGGAGCTGTTTTTT.

The V call is TRBV14, the J call TRBJ2-1, with 9 positions matching TRBD2. The CDR3 has 14 amino acids. Germline V CDR1 and CDR2: SGHDN, FVKESK. With 4 bases clipped from V and 5 bases from J, the junction kept 3 bases outside the gene matches. The CDR3 region is CASSPGLANNEQFF. The CDR3 DNA reads TGTGCCAGCAGCCCGGGACTAGCAAACAATGAGCAGTTCTTC. Full variable domain (rest looked up from reference TRBV14 and TRBJ2-1): EAGVTQFPSHSVIEKGQTVTLRCDPISGHDNLYWYRRVMGKEIKFLLHFVKESKQDESGMPNNRFLAERTGGTYSTLKVQPAELEDSGVYFCASSPGLANNEQFFGPGTRLTVL.

This clonotype showed up just a few times. The rearrangement joins TRBV7-2 to TRBJ2-6; D gene unclear. V was pared by 3 bases and J by 4 bases, with 10 bases between. The CDR3 is made up of 15 amino acids. CDR1 and CDR2 (germline): SGHTA, FQGNSA. In nucleotides, the CDR3 is TGTGCCAGCAGCTTGCGAGTGTCCGGGGCCAACGTCCTGACTTTC. Its protein is CASSLRVSGANVLTF.

The V gene is TRBV6-6, the J gene TRBJ1-1, with D maybe TRBD1 (6 bases). The CDR3 length is 12 residues. Trimming left V 8 bases short and J 5 bases short, with 12 bases between. CDR1 is MNHNY and CDR2 is SVGAGI in the germline V gene (reference sequence). The CDR3 loop reads CASCTGLTEAFF. CDR3 nucleotides: TGTGCCAGCTGTACAGGGCTAACTGAAGCTTTCTTT.

Only a few counts were recorded for this clonotype. The chain has TRBV9 and TRBJ2-2; 11 bases map to TRBD2. CDR3 length: 14 amino acids. Per germline, CDR1 SGDLS and CDR2 YYNGEE. Trimming took 3 bases from V and 5 from J; bases not matched to a gene: 0. The CDR3, as DNA: TGTGCCAGCAGCGGGACTAGCGGGACCGGGGAGCTGTTTTTT. As protein: CASSGTSGTGELFF.

V usage is TRBV2 and J usage is TRBJ2-1; D possibly corresponds to TRBD2 (6 bases). The germline V and J ends were trimmed by 7 bases and 8 bases, with 18 bases remaining between them. The CDR3 covers 14 residues. CDR1 is SNHLY and CDR2 is FYNNEI in the germline V gene. The CDR3 DNA reads TGTGCCAGCACCCCCCCGCCTACTAGCCATGAGCAGTTCTTC. Protein product: CASTPPPTSHEQFF.

There are many counts of this clonotype. The V and J genes are TRBV6-2 or TRBV6-3 and TRBJ1-2; D gene ambiguous. The CDR3 runs to 18 residues. Trimming cost V 0 bases and J 4 bases, with 21 bases left between them. The germline V gene encodes CDR1 MNHEY and CDR2 SVGEGT. As DNA, the CDR3 is TGTGCCAGCAGTTACTCGATTAGTTCGGAGGATTACCCCTATGGCTACACCTTC. It yields the protein CASSYSISSEDYPYGYTF.

V and J are TRBV24-1 and TRBJ1-5; 10 bases align to TRBD1. This CDR3 comprises 14 residues. With V trimmed by 3 bases and J by 6 bases, 1 base remained unmatched. Per the germline V gene, CDR1 is KGHDR and CDR2 is SFDVKD. The CDR3 loop reads CATSDDRGRQPQHF. For the CDR3, the DNA is TGTGCCACCAGTGATGACAGGGGGCGTCAGCCCCAGCATTTT.

This clonotype appeared many times. Here the CDR3 DNA reads TGCGCCAGCCTACAATCTTGGACTGGGGGTGAGCAGTTCTTC. Protein: CASLQSWTGGEQFF. The genes are TRBV5-1 and TRBJ2-1; either TRBD1 or TRBD2 may supply D (5 bases each). V gave up 7 bases and J gave up 9 bases, with 20 bases separating them. The CDR3 sequence is 14 residues long. The germline V gene encodes CDR1 SGHRS and CDR2 YFSETQ.

The J gene is TRBJ1-1, the V gene TRBV13, with TRBD1 matching 11 bases. The CDR3 totals 16 residues. CDR1 and CDR2 (germline): PRHDT, FYEKMQ (reference sequence). Germline trimming cut 5 bases from V and 10 bases from J; bases unmatched to any gene: 15. CDR3 DNA: TGTGCCAGCAGCGTACGGACAGGGGGCTTTTCATTGGTAGCTTTCTTT. Protein product: CASSVRTGGFSLVAFF.

This chain connects TRBV4-3 to TRBJ1-5, with TRBD1 as a possible D gene (6 bases). The V end lost 0 bases, the J end lost 0 bases, and 15 bases lay between the germline ends. The germline CDR1 and CDR2 sequences are LGHNA and YSLEER. The CDR3 is made up of 18 amino acids. In DNA form, the CDR3 reads TGCGCCAGCAGCCAAGATTGGGGGGCTACGTATAGCAATCAGCCCCAGCATTTT. This encodes CASSQDWGATYSNQPQHF.

This clonotype has just a few counts. The chain has TRBV19 and TRBJ2-1; 8 nucleotides line up with TRBD1. The CDR3 spans 16 residues. V trimming: 0 bases; J trimming: 4 bases; junction bases outside the gene matches: 5. CDR1 and CDR2 (germline): LNHDA, SQIVND (reference sequence). The DNA for the CDR3 is TGTGCCAGTAGTATAGATGGTGGGACAGGTTACAATGAGCAGTTCTTC. It yields the protein CASSIDGGTGYNEQFF.

This clonotype appeared a few times. The rearrangement uses TRBV7-9 and TRBJ1-1; no firm D call. Trimming took 4 bases from V and 7 from J, leaving 13 bases between them. Per the germline V gene, CDR1 is SEHNR and CDR2 is FQNEAQ (reference sequence). The CDR3 spans 13 residues. The CDR3 region has the DNA TGTGCCAGCAGCTACGACCCTACCAATGAAGCTTTCTTT. It encodes CASSYDPTNEAFF.

V gene TRBV14 combines with J gene TRBJ2-3; D tentatively reads TRBD1 or TRBD2 (5 bases each). V dropped 2 bases and J dropped 3 bases, with 15 bases sitting between them. This CDR3 has 16 residues. Germline values: CDR1 SGHDN, CDR2 FVKESK. This chain's CDR3 is CASSQSSGTLTDTQYF. The CDR3 DNA is TGTGCCAGCAGCCAATCCTCAGGGACGTTGACAGATACGCAGTATTTT. Using reference TRBV14 and TRBJ2-3 for the parts outside the CDR3, the full variable domain is EAGVTQFPSHSVIEKGQTVTLRCDPISGHDNLYWYRRVMGKEIKFLLHFVKESKQDESGMPNNRFLAERTGGTYSTLKVQPAELEDSGVYFCASSQSSGTLTDTQYFGPGTRLTVL.

This chain uses TRBV20-1 with TRBJ2-3; TRBD2 matches 7 bases. The CDR3 spans 13 residues. V lost 4 bases and J lost 1; bases outside the gene matches: 2. Germline V gives CDR1 DFQATT, CDR2 SNEGSKA (reference sequence). The CDR3 DNA reads TGCAGTGCTAAACTAGCGCGCACAGATACGCAGTATTTT. This sequence encodes CSAKLARTDTQYF.

The chain combines TRBV28 with TRBJ1-5; no reliable D call. Trimming stripped 5 bases from V and 4 bases from J, with 12 bases between. The CDR3 is 14 amino acids. Germline values: CDR1 MDHEN, CDR2 SYDVKM. The CDR3 DNA reads as TGTGCCAGCAGTACCTTAACCGGGAATCAGCCCCAGCATTTT. Its translation is CASSTLTGNQPQHF.

The rearrangement links TRBV12-3 or TRBV12-4 to TRBJ2-7; maybe TRBD1 (5 bases). The CDR3 sequence is 13 residues long. The ends were cut back, 0 bases at V and 7 bases at J, with 10 bases in the middle. CDR3 region: CASSLAGVEEQYF. The CDR3 DNA reads TGTGCCAGCAGTTTAGCAGGGGTGGAAGAGCAGTACTTC.

Of note for this clonotype: One junction end disagrees with the germline gene, perhaps due to a read error. The V and J genes are TRBV18 and TRBJ2-4, with 16 bases matching TRBD2. CDR3 length: 18 residues. Germline V gene lookup returns CDR1 KGHSH and CDR2 LQKENI. The CDR3 bases are TGTGCCAGCTCACCTGCCGGGACTAGCGGGAGGGCCAGAAACATTCAGTACTTC. The encoded protein is CASSPAGTSGRARNIQYF.